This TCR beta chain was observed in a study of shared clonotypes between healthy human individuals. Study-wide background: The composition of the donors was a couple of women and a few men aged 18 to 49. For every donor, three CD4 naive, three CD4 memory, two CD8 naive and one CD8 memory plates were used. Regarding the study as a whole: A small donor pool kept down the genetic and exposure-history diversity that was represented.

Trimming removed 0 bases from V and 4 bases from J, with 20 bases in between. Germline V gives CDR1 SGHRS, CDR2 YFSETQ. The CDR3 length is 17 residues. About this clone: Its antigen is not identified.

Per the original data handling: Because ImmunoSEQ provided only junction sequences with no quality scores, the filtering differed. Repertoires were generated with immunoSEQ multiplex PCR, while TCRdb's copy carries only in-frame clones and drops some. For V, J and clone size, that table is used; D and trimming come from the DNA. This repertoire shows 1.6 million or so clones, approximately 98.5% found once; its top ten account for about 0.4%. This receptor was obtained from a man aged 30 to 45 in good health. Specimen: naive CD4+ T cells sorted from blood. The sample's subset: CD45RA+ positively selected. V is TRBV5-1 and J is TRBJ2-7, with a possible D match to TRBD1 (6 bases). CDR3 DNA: TGCGCCAGCAGCTTGGGGGGGACACCAAAAGGAATATACGAGCAGTACTTC. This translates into CASSLGGTPKGIYEQYF.